Listed below are T cell receptor beta chains from one sample, sequenced in a study of T cells in Graves' hyperthyroidism and ophthalmopathy. TCRdb called the multiplex PCR reads again in MiXCR, with one record for every CDR3 protein. The sample includes hundreds of thousands of distinct CDR3 sequences, approximately 14% of them seen just once. Sequenced material: blood. Source of these receptors: a woman aged 18-29 years with Graves' hyperthyroidism. Each CDR3 is given with its conserved first and last residue. A D gene is named only where the DNA matches it firmly. A clone size is listed for some rows: how often the clone was seen (once, few, many), or a class if it is expanded.

abundance	d_gene	v_gene	j_gene	CDR3aa	CDR3nt
few	TRBD2	TRBV19	TRBJ2-7	CASRLAGDEEQYF	TGTGCCAGCAGACTAGCGGGAGACGAGGAGCAGTACTTC
many	-	TRBV11-2	TRBJ1-1	CASIRYTEAFF	TGTGCCAGCATCCGGTACACTGAAGCTTTCTTT
few	-	TRBV6-6	TRBJ1-1	CASSYGESITAGQAFF	TGTGCCAGCAGTTACGGGGAGAGTATTACAGCAGGACAAGCTTTCTTT
-	-	TRBV5-5	TRBJ1-5	CASSRDNIINQPQHF	TGTGCCAGCAGCCGGGACAATATAATCAATCAGCCCCAGCATTTT
few	-	TRBV10-2	TRBJ2-7	CASGKGRGSYEQYF	TGCGCCAGCGGAAAAGGGCGGGGCTCCTACGAGCAGTACTTC
many	-	TRBV9	TRBJ2-6	CASSVGYSSGANVLTF	TGTGCCAGCAGCGTAGGGTACAGCTCTGGGGCCAACGTCCTGACTTTC
-	TRBD1	TRBV5-8	TRBJ1-5	CASSLQTGGIPWPQHF	TGTGCCAGCAGCCTACAGACAGGGGGAATCCCGTGGCCCCAGCATTTT
-	-	TRBV7-6	TRBJ2-5	CASSRRVRSKGETQYF	TGTGCCAGCAGCCGCCGGGTCAGGTCAAAGGGAGAGACCCAGTACTTC
many	-	TRBV9	TRBJ2-2	CASSVNTGELFF	TGCGCCAGCAGCGTGAACACCGGGGAGCTGTTTTTT
-	TRBD2	TRBV28	TRBJ2-7	CASSLNRLATTYEQYF	TGTGCCAGCAGTCTCAACCGACTAGCTACTACCTACGAGCAGTACTTC
many	-	TRBV28	TRBJ2-1	CASSDSVRNYNEQFF	TGTGCCAGCAGCGACAGCGTCCGCAACTACAATGAGCAGTTCTTC
many	TRBD1	TRBV7-9	TRBJ2-7	CASSGWAGQGWYEQYF	TGTGCCAGCAGCGGATGGGCGGGACAGGGGTGGTACGAGCAGTACTTC
-	-	TRBV7-2	TRBJ2-3	CASSLRLVGTDTQYF	TGTGCCAGCAGCTTAAGACTAGTTGGTACAGATACGCAGTATTTT
many	-	TRBV4-3	TRBJ1-2	CASSQDGGSYGYTF	TGCGCCAGCAGCCAAGATGGGGGGAGCTATGGCTACACCTTC
-	-	TRBV20-1	TRBJ2-1	CSVPSRFSEQFF	TGCAGTGTCCCGAGCCGTTTCAGTGAGCAGTTCTTC
many	-	TRBV11-2	TRBJ1-6	CASSLDGGHNSPLHF	TGTGCCAGCAGCTTAGACGGGGGGCATAATTCACCCCTCCACTTT
-	TRBD1	TRBV11-2	TRBJ2-5	CASRIPRDSSTQYF	TGTGCCAGCAGAATCCCCCGGGACAGCTCCACCCAGTACTTC
-	-	TRBV28	TRBJ2-2	CASSYRVVTGELFF	TGTGCCAGCAGTTACAGGGTGGTCACCGGGGAGCTGTTTTTT
few	-	TRBV29-1	TRBJ1-1	CSSRGGYREGAEAFF	TGCAGCTCTCGGGGGGGGTACAGGGAAGGGGCTGAAGCTTTCTTT
few	TRBD1	TRBV6-1	TRBJ1-3	CASSEDRGNTIYF	TGTGCCAGCAGTGAGGACAGGGGGAACACCATATATTTT
few	-	TRBV3-1	TRBJ1-5	CASSQAPQQPQHF	TGTGCCAGCAGCCAAGCCCCCCAACAGCCCCAGCATTTT
many	-	TRBV28	TRBJ2-6	CASSSSGWDSGANVLTF	TGTGCCAGCAGTTCGTCAGGGTGGGACTCTGGGGCCAACGTCCTGACTTTC
few	-	TRBV7-9	TRBJ2-1	CASSLVWGPSYNEQFF	TGTGCCAGCAGCTTAGTGTGGGGGCCCTCCTACAATGAGCAGTTCTTC
few	-	TRBV20-1	TRBJ2-7	CSARDSGERGEQYF	TGCAGTGCTAGAGATTCAGGGGAAAGGGGCGAGCAGTACTTC
-	-	TRBV6-5	TRBJ1-5	CASSYGRGGYQPQHF	TGTGCCAGCAGTTACGGCAGGGGAGGTTATCAGCCCCAGCATTTT
many	-	TRBV11-2	TRBJ1-4	CASSLDLVNEKLFF	TGTGCCAGCAGCTTAGACCTCGTTAATGAAAAACTGTTTTTT
many	-	TRBV27	TRBJ2-7	CASSRRTASYEQYF	TGTGCCAGCAGTCGGAGGACAGCGTCCTACGAGCAGTACTTC
-	-	TRBV12-5	TRBJ2-1	CASGLTGNEQFF	TGTGCTAGTGGTTTAACCGGGAATGAGCAGTTCTTC
many	TRBD1	TRBV29-1	TRBJ2-7	CSVDSGDRPYEQYF	TGCAGCGTTGACTCTGGGGACAGACCCTACGAGCAGTACTTC
-	TRBD2	TRBV4-2	TRBJ2-1	CASSPAREGNEQFF	TGTGCCAGCAGCCCTGCTAGGGAGGGGAATGAGCAGTTCTTC
-	-	TRBV18	TRBJ1-6	CASSEVVGVNSPLHF	TGTGCCAGCTCGGAGGTAGTCGGGGTAAATTCACCCCTCCACTTT
-	TRBD1	TRBV27	TRBJ2-7	CASKDRAAYEQYF	TGTGCCAGCAAAGACAGGGCAGCCTACGAGCAGTACTTC
many	-	TRBV9	TRBJ2-1	CASSAEGGLGLNEQFF	TGTGCCAGCAGCGCCGAAGGAGGGCTGGGCCTCAATGAGCAGTTCTTC
many	-	TRBV13	TRBJ2-1	CASSFYGNEQFF	TGTGCCAGCAGCTTTTACGGAAATGAGCAGTTCTTC
many	-	TRBV7-2	TRBJ2-7	CASSSVAYEQYF	TGTGCCAGCAGCTCGGTCGCCTACGAGCAGTACTTC
many	TRBD2	TRBV18	TRBJ2-2	CATPSGRLRTGELFF	TGTGCCACCCCGAGCGGGAGATTAAGGACCGGGGAGCTGTTTTTT
many	TRBD1	TRBV29-1	TRBJ2-5	CSVPCPVVPGQGRETQYF	TGCAGCGTTCCGTGTCCGGTTGTCCCGGGACAGGGGCGAGAGACCCAGTACTTC
many	-	TRBV7-8	TRBJ2-1	CASIQASSYNEQFF	TGTGCCAGCATCCAGGCGAGCTCCTACAATGAGCAGTTCTTC
many	-	TRBV11-3	TRBJ2-5	CASSLDGQTQYF	TGTGCCAGCAGCTTAGATGGACAGACCCAGTACTTC
-	TRBD2	TRBV7-9	TRBJ2-5	CASSPSGKMYF	TGTGCCAGCAGCCCGAGCGGGAAGATGTACTTC
many	TRBD1	TRBV28	TRBJ2-7	CASSSPGQGGEQYF	TGTGCCAGCAGTTCTCCCGGACAGGGGGGAGAGCAGTACTTC
few	-	TRBV6-5	TRBJ1-4	CASSYELGRSELFF	TGTGCCAGCAGTTACGAGTTGGGACGGTCTGAACTGTTTTTT
many	-	TRBV2	TRBJ1-5	CASRGEGQPQHF	TGTGCCAGCCGGGGGGAGGGCCAGCCCCAGCATTTT
-	TRBD2	TRBV3-1	TRBJ2-2	CASSQGELAGLRKELFF	TGTGCCAGCAGCCAAGGCGAACTAGCGGGACTGCGGAAGGAGCTGTTTTTT
many	TRBD2	TRBV28	TRBJ2-3	CASSPWREGADTQYF	TGTGCCAGCAGCCCCTGGCGGGAGGGCGCAGATACGCAGTATTTT
few	-	TRBV29-1	TRBJ2-1	CSVEDPFSGYNEQFF	TGCAGCGTTGAAGATCCCTTTAGCGGCTACAATGAGCAGTTCTTC
many	TRBD2	TRBV6-2/TRBV6-3	TRBJ2-1	CASSSTLPTGLTYNEQFF	TGTGCCAGCAGTTCCACCCTCCCTACGGGACTAACGTACAATGAGCAGTTCTTC
many	-	TRBV28	TRBJ2-7	CASSFRFRDEQYF	TGTGCCAGCAGTTTCCGATTTCGAGACGAGCAGTACTTC
-	-	TRBV6-9	TRBJ2-7	CASSLWETGYPYEQYF	TGTGCCAGCAGTTTATGGGAGACAGGATACCCCTACGAGCAGTACTTC
many	-	TRBV20-1	TRBJ2-4	CSAREGPLAKNIQYF	TGCAGTGCTAGGGAGGGCCCCCTAGCCAAAAACATTCAGTACTTC
-	-	TRBV4-2	TRBJ1-6	CASSQVRGPENNSPLHF	TGTGCCAGCAGCCAAGTTCGGGGACCGGAGAATAATTCACCCCTCCACTTT
-	TRBD2	TRBV2	TRBJ2-3	CASSEGAGVEDTQYF	TGTGCCAGCAGTGAAGGGGCGGGAGTGGAAGATACGCAGTATTTT
many	-	TRBV6-2/TRBV6-3	TRBJ2-7	CASSYALDYEQYF	TGTGCCAGCAGTTACGCCCTAGACTACGAGCAGTACTTC
-	TRBD2	TRBV4-2	TRBJ2-7	CASSQDVGLALEQYF	TGTGCCAGCAGCCAAGATGTGGGACTAGCTCTCGAGCAGTACTTC
once	-	TRBV24-1	TRBJ2-5	CATSDFRGRGETQYF	TGTGCCACCAGTGATTTCCGGGGGCGCGGAGAGACCCAGTACTTC
-	-	TRBV13	TRBJ1-1	CASREDANTEAFF	TGTGCCAGCAGGGAGGACGCGAACACTGAAGCTTTCTTT
-	-	TRBV28	TRBJ1-5	CASRASGPEPQHF	TGTGCCAGCAGGGCTTCAGGGCCGGAGCCCCAGCATTTT